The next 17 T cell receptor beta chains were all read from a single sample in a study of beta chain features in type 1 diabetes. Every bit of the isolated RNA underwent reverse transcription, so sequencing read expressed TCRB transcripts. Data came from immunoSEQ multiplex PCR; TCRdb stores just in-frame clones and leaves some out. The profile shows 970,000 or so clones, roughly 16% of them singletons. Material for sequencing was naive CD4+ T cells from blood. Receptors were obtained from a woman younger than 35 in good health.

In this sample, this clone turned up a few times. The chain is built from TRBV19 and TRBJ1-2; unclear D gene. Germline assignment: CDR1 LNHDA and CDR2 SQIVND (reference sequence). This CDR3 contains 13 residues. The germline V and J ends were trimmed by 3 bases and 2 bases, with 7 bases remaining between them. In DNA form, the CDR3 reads TGTGCCAGTAGTATCTCCGACAACTATGGCTACACCTTC. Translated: CASSISDNYGYTF.

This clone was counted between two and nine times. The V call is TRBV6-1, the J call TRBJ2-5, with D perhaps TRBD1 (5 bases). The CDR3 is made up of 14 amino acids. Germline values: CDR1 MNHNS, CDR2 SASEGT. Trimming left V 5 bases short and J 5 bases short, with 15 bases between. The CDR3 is CASSRTGGGETQYF. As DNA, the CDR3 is TGTGCCAGCAGTAGAACAGGCGGTGGGGAGACCCAGTACTTC.

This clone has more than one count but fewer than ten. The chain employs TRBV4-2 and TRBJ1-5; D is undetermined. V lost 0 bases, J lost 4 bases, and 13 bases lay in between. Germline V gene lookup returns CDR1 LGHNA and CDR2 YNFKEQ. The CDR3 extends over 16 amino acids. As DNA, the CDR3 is TGTGCCAGCAGCCAAGATAGAGCGGGGAGGAATCAGCCCCAGCATTTT. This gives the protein CASSQDRAGRNQPQHF.

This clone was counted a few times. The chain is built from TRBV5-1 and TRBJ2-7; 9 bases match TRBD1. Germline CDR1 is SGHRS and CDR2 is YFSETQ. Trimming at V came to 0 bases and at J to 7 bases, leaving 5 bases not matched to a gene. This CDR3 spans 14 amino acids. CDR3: CASSLDGTGREQYF. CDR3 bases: TGCGCCAGCAGCTTGGACGGGACAGGGAGGGAGCAGTACTTC.

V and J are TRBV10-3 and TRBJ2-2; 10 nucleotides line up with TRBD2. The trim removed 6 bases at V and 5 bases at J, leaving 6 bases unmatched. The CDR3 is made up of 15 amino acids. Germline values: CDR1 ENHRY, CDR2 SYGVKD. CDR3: CAISRTSGNTGELFF. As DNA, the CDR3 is TGTGCCATCAGCAGGACTAGCGGTAATACCGGGGAGCTGTTTTTT.

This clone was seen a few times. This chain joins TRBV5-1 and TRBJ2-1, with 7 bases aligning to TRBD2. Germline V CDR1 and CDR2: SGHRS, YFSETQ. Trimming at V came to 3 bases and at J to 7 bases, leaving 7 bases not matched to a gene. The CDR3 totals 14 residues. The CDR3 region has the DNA TGCGCCAGCAGCTACGCCTTGGGGGGGAATGAGCAGTTCTTC. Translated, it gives CASSYALGGNEQFF.

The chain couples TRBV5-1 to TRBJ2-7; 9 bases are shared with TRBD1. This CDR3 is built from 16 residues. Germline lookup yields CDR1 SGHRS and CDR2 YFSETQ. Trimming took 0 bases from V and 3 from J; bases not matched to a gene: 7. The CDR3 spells CASSLGVPGQGYEQYF. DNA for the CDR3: TGCGCCAGCAGCTTGGGAGTCCCGGGACAGGGCTACGAGCAGTACTTC.

CDR3 residues: CASSLVSGVGETQYF. CDR3 DNA: TGTGCCAGCAGCTTAGTCTCAGGGGTTGGGGAGACCCAGTACTTC. The rearrangement joins TRBV11-2 to TRBJ2-5; D is possibly TRBD1 (6 bases). Trimming removed 1 base at V and 5 bases at J, with 14 bases between. Per germline, CDR1 SGHAT and CDR2 FQNNGV. The CDR3 runs 15 residues.

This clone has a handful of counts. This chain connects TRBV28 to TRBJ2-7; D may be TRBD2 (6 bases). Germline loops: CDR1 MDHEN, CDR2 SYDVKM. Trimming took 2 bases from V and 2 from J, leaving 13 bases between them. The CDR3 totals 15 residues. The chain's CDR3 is CASSLPASATYEQYF. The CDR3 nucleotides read TGTGCCAGCAGTTTACCCGCTAGCGCGACCTACGAGCAGTACTTC.

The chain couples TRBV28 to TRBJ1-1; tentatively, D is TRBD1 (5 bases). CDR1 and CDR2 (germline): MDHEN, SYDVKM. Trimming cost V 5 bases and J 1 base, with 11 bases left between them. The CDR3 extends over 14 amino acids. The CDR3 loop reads CASSPHGTNTEAFF. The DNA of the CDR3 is TGTGCCAGCAGTCCCCATGGGACGAACACTGAAGCTTTCTTT.

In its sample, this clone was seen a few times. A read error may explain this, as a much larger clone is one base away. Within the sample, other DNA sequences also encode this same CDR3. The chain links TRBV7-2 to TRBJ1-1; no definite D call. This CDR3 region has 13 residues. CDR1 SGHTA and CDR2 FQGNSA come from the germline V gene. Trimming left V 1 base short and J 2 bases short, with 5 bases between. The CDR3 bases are TGTGCCAGCAGCTTAGACAGTAACACTGAAGCTTTCTTT. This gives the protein CASSLDSNTEAFF.

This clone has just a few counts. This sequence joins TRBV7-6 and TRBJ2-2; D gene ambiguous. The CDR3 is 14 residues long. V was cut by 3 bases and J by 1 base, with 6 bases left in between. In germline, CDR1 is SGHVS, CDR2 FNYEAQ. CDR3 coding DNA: TGTGCCAGCAGCTTGTCCCTGAACACCGGGGAGCTGTTTTTT. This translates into CASSLSLNTGELFF.

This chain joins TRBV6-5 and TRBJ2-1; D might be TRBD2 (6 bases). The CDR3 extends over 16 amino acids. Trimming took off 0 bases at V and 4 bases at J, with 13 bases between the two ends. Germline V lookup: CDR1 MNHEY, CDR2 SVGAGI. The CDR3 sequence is CASSYSIVGTYNEQFF. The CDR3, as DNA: TGTGCCAGCAGTTACTCGATTGTTGGGACTTACAATGAGCAGTTCTTC.

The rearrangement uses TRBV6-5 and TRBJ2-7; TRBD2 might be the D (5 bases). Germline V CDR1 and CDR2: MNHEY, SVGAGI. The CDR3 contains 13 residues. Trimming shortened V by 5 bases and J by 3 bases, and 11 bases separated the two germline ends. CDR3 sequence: CASSRAAGYEQYF. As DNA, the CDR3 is TGTGCCAGCAGTAGAGCGGCCGGCTACGAGCAGTACTTC.

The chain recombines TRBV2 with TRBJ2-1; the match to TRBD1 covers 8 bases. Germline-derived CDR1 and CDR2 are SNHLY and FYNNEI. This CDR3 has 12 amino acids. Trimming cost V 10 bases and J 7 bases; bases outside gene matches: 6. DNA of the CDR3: TGTGCCACTCAGGGGGCGCGGAATGAGCAGTTCTTC. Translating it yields CATQGARNEQFF.

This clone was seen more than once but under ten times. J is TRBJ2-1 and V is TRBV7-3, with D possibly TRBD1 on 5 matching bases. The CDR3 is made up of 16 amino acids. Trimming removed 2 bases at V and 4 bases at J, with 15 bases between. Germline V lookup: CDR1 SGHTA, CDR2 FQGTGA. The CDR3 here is CASSLVSGAGYNEQFF. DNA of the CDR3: TGTGCCAGCAGCTTAGTGAGTGGGGCTGGGTACAATGAGCAGTTCTTC.

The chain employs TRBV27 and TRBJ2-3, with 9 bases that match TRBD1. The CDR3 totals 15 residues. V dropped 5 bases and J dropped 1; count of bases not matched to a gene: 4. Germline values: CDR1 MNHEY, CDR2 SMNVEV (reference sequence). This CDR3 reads CASSPWDRGTDTQYF. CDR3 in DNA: TGTGCCAGCAGTCCCTGGGACAGGGGCACAGATACGCAGTATTTT.